What follows are 20 T cell receptor beta chains derived from one specimen sequenced in a study of CD8+ T cells in alopecia areata. Treatment indicated: oral pan-JAK inhibitor, 5-10 mg twice daily. Sequencing used cDNA as its template, made by extracting RNA and reverse transcribing it. Generated by immunoSEQ multiplex PCR, the TCRdb table keeps only in-frame clones and is missing some. Of about 210,000 clones listed, roughly 40% were seen once; the top ten hold around 2.5%. Sequencing was performed on CD4+ T cells sorted from blood, taken around week 36, from a patient treated with tofacitinib. All receptors derive from a human donor with alopecia areata.

The chain uses TRBV4-3 and TRBJ2-5; unclear D gene. The V end lost 1 base, the J end lost 2 bases, and 11 bases lay between the germline ends. This CDR3 has 15 residues. The germline CDR1 and CDR2 sequences are LGHNA and YSLEER. The CDR3 here is CASSQGAGGQETQYF. In DNA, the CDR3 is TGCGCCAGCAGCCAAGGGGCTGGCGGACAAGAGACCCAGTACTTC.

This sequence joins TRBV25-1 and TRBJ2-4, with 8 bases matching TRBD1. This CDR3 contains 14 residues. V dropped 5 bases and J dropped 7; count of bases not matched to a gene: 7. Germline lookup yields CDR1 MGHDK and CDR2 SYGVNS. The CDR3 loop reads CASSTPTGVNIQYF. DNA of the CDR3: TGTGCCAGCAGTACCCCGACAGGGGTGAACATTCAGTACTTC.

The rearrangement uses TRBV29-1 and TRBJ2-5; 10 nucleotides line up with TRBD2. The CDR3 loop spans 13 amino acids. Germline lookup yields CDR1 SQVTM and CDR2 ANQGSEA. V trimming: 8 bases; J trimming: 4 bases; junction bases outside the gene matches: 7. The CDR3 DNA is TGCAGCTTTCGGACTAGCGGAGGAGAGACCCAGTACTTC. Translated, it gives CSFRTSGGETQYF.

The J gene is TRBJ2-7, the V gene TRBV7-9; D gene unclear. The V end was cut by 5 bases, the J end by 0 bases, with 5 bases between. The CDR3 is 12 residues long. The germline gives CDR1 SEHNR, CDR2 FQNEAQ (reference sequence). The CDR3: CASSKSSYEQYF. The CDR3 nucleotides read TGTGCCAGCAGCAAGAGCTCCTACGAGCAGTACTTC. Full variable domain (missing parts from reference TRBV7-9 and TRBJ2-7): DTGVSQNPRHKITKRGQNVTFRCDPISEHNRLYWYRQTLGQGPEFLTYFQNEAQLEKSRLLSDRFSAERPKGSFSTLEIQRTEQGDSAMYLCASSKSSYEQYFGPGTRLTVT.

This rearrangement joins TRBV7-9 to TRBJ1-2; TRBD1 might be the D (5 bases). V was trimmed by 2 bases and J by 2 bases, leaving 6 bases between them. The germline V gene has CDR1 SEHNR and CDR2 FQNEAQ (reference sequence). This CDR3 is built from 13 residues. The CDR3 DNA reads as TGTGCCAGCAGCTTACGGGGGAACTATGGCTACACCTTC. Amino acids: CASSLRGNYGYTF.

DNA of the CDR3: TGCGCCAGCAGCCAAGATGGGACAGGGTCTCCTTATCAGCCCCAGCATTTT. It yields the protein CASSQDGTGSPYQPQHF. V gene TRBV4-1 combines with J gene TRBJ1-5; 9 nucleotides align to TRBD1. CDR3 length equals 17 residues. Per germline, CDR1 MGHRA and CDR2 YSYEKL. The J segment lost 5 bases and the V segment lost 0 bases, leaving 8 bases of the junction unmatched.

This clone came up a few times. The rearrangement links TRBV19 to TRBJ2-1, with 9 bases that match TRBD2. V was pared by 3 bases and J by 5 bases, with 11 bases of the junction left unmatched. The length of the CDR3 is 17 residues. The germline V gene has CDR1 LNHDA and CDR2 SQIVND (reference sequence). The CDR3 loop reads CASSMVWREGRHNEQFF. DNA for the CDR3: TGTGCCAGTAGTATGGTATGGCGGGAGGGCCGGCACAATGAGCAGTTCTTC. Together with reference TRBV19 and TRBJ2-1, the CDR3 gives the full variable domain: DGGITQSPKYLFRKEGQNVTLSCEQNLNHDAMYWYRQDPGQGLRLIYYSQIVNDFQKGDIAEGYSVSREKKESFPLTVTSAQKNPTAFYLCASSMVWREGRHNEQFFGPGTRLTVL.

This clone was seen a few times. In DNA, the CDR3 is TGTGCCATCAGGGGGACAGGGGCCCAAGAGACCCAGTACTTC. Translating it yields CAIRGTGAQETQYF. J is TRBJ2-5 and V is TRBV10-3; 10 positions agree with TRBD1. After removal of 6 bases from V and 1 base from J, the junction contained 2 bases not matched to a gene. CDR1 is ENHRY, CDR2 SYGVKD, per germline. The CDR3 is made up of 14 amino acids.

The chain has TRBV4-3 and TRBJ2-3; D assignment may be TRBD1 or TRBD2 (5 bases each). The V end lost 1 base, the J end lost 10 bases, and 12 bases lay between the germline ends. The CDR3 extends over 13 amino acids. Per the germline V gene, CDR1 is LGHNA and CDR2 is YSLEER. The CDR3 DNA reads as TGCGCCAGCAGCCAAGGTGGGACCCAACCGCAGTATTTT. Translation: CASSQGGTQPQYF.

The J gene is TRBJ2-4, the V gene TRBV30; D is ambiguous. This CDR3 spans 15 amino acids. V lost 2 bases to trimming and J lost 0 bases, with 11 bases between them. Per germline, CDR1 GTSNPN and CDR2 SVGIG (reference sequence). The CDR3 DNA is TGTGCCTGGAGTTACACTGAACTAGCCAAAAACATTCAGTACTTC. It translates to CAWSYTELAKNIQYF.

The chain carries TRBV9 and TRBJ2-3; D perhaps matches TRBD2 (6 bases). This CDR3 has 15 amino acids. The germline V and J ends were trimmed by 2 bases and 5 bases, with 15 bases remaining between them. Germline V lookup: CDR1 SGDLS, CDR2 YYNGEE. The CDR3 bases are TGTGCCAGCAGCGTGCGTTGGAGGGGCGAAGATACGCAGTATTTT. It specifies CASSVRWRGEDTQYF.

This clone was picked up a small number of times. The chain combines TRBV7-9 with TRBJ1-1; D ambiguous. Germline V lookup: CDR1 SEHNR, CDR2 FQNEAQ (reference sequence). The V end lost 0 bases, the J end lost 4 bases, and 9 bases lay between the germline ends. The CDR3 contains 14 residues. CDR3: CASSLAGGSTEAFF. In DNA form, the CDR3 reads TGTGCCAGCAGCTTAGCCGGCGGGAGCACTGAAGCTTTCTTT.

This chain joins TRBV29-1 and TRBJ2-7; 8 bases match TRBD1. Germline lookup yields CDR1 SQVTM and CDR2 ANQGSEA. Trimming at V came to 0 bases and at J to 3 bases, leaving 1 base not matched to a gene. This CDR3 has 13 residues. The CDR3 DNA is TGCAGCGTTGAAGAAGACAGGGGCTACGAGCAGTACTTC. Its translation: CSVEEDRGYEQYF.

This chain connects TRBV5-1 to TRBJ1-2; no clear D. Germline loops: CDR1 SGHRS, CDR2 YFSETQ. Trimming took off 0 bases at V and 1 base at J, with 10 bases between the two ends. The CDR3 is made up of 15 amino acids. CDR3 DNA sequence: TGCGCCAGCAGCTTGGGTCCACCTAATAACTATGGCTACACCTTC. Translated, it gives CASSLGPPNNYGYTF.

CDR3 sequence (DNA): TGTGCCAGCAGCTTAGCGGTAGCACCTCAAGAGACCCAGTACTTC. Translation: CASSLAVAPQETQYF. The V gene is TRBV7-2, the J gene TRBJ2-5; no clear D gene. The CDR3 covers 15 residues. V lost 0 bases and J 2 bases, leaving 10 bases between the germline ends. Germline loops: CDR1 SGHTA, CDR2 FQGNSA.

This clone was recorded a few times. V gene TRBV7-2 combines with J gene TRBJ2-1; 15 bases align to TRBD2. Per germline, CDR1 SGHTA and CDR2 FQGNSA. With 5 bases clipped from V and 12 bases from J, the junction kept 5 bases outside the gene matches. The CDR3 has 14 residues. The CDR3 loop reads CASSLGLAGGGQFF. DNA for the CDR3: TGTGCCAGCAGCCTGGGACTAGCGGGAGGAGGGCAGTTCTTC.

This chain's CDR3 is CAISASQNSNQPQHF. The CDR3 DNA sequence: TGTGCCATCAGTGCTAGTCAAAATAGCAATCAGCCCCAGCATTTT. J is TRBJ1-5 and V is TRBV10-3; D gene unclear. The CDR3 is made up of 15 amino acids. V gave up 4 bases and J gave up 0 bases, with 10 bases separating them. Germline loops: CDR1 ENHRY, CDR2 SYGVKD.

The rearrangement links TRBV4-3 to TRBJ2-6; 9 bases line up with TRBD1. Germline CDR1 LGHNA, CDR2 YSLEER. The CDR3 covers 19 residues. J was trimmed by 4 bases and V by 1 base; bases with no gene match: 11. CDR3 in DNA: TGCGCCAGCAGCCAAGTAGGAGCGGGACAGGGAAAGGGGGCCAACGTCCTGACTTTC. Translating gives CASSQVGAGQGKGANVLTF.

This clone was counted a few times. V is TRBV4-2 and J is TRBJ2-1, with 12 bases lining up with TRBD2. J lost 6 bases, V lost 4 bases, and 1 base had no gene match. CDR1 and CDR2 (germline): LGHNA, YNFKEQ. This CDR3 region has 14 residues. CDR3 in amino acids: CASSRTSGTNEQFF. The CDR3 nucleotides are TGTGCCAGCAGCCGGACTAGCGGGACCAATGAGCAGTTCTTC.

The chain links TRBV29-1 to TRBJ1-2, with no clear D. V was cut by 4 bases and J by 4 bases, with 7 bases left in between. The V gene's germline CDR1 is SQVTM and CDR2 ANQGSEA. CDR3 size: 11 residues. The CDR3 region has the DNA TGCAGCGTTGGGGGTGTCTATGGCTACACCTTC. Translating gives CSVGGVYGYTF. The full variable domain, with the rest looked up from reference TRBV29-1 and TRBJ1-2, is SAVISQKPSRDICQRGTSLTIQCQVDSQVTMMFWYRQQPGQSLTLIATANQGSEATYESGFVIDKFPISRPNLTFSTLTVSNMSPEDSSIYLCSVGGVYGYTFGSGTRLTVV.